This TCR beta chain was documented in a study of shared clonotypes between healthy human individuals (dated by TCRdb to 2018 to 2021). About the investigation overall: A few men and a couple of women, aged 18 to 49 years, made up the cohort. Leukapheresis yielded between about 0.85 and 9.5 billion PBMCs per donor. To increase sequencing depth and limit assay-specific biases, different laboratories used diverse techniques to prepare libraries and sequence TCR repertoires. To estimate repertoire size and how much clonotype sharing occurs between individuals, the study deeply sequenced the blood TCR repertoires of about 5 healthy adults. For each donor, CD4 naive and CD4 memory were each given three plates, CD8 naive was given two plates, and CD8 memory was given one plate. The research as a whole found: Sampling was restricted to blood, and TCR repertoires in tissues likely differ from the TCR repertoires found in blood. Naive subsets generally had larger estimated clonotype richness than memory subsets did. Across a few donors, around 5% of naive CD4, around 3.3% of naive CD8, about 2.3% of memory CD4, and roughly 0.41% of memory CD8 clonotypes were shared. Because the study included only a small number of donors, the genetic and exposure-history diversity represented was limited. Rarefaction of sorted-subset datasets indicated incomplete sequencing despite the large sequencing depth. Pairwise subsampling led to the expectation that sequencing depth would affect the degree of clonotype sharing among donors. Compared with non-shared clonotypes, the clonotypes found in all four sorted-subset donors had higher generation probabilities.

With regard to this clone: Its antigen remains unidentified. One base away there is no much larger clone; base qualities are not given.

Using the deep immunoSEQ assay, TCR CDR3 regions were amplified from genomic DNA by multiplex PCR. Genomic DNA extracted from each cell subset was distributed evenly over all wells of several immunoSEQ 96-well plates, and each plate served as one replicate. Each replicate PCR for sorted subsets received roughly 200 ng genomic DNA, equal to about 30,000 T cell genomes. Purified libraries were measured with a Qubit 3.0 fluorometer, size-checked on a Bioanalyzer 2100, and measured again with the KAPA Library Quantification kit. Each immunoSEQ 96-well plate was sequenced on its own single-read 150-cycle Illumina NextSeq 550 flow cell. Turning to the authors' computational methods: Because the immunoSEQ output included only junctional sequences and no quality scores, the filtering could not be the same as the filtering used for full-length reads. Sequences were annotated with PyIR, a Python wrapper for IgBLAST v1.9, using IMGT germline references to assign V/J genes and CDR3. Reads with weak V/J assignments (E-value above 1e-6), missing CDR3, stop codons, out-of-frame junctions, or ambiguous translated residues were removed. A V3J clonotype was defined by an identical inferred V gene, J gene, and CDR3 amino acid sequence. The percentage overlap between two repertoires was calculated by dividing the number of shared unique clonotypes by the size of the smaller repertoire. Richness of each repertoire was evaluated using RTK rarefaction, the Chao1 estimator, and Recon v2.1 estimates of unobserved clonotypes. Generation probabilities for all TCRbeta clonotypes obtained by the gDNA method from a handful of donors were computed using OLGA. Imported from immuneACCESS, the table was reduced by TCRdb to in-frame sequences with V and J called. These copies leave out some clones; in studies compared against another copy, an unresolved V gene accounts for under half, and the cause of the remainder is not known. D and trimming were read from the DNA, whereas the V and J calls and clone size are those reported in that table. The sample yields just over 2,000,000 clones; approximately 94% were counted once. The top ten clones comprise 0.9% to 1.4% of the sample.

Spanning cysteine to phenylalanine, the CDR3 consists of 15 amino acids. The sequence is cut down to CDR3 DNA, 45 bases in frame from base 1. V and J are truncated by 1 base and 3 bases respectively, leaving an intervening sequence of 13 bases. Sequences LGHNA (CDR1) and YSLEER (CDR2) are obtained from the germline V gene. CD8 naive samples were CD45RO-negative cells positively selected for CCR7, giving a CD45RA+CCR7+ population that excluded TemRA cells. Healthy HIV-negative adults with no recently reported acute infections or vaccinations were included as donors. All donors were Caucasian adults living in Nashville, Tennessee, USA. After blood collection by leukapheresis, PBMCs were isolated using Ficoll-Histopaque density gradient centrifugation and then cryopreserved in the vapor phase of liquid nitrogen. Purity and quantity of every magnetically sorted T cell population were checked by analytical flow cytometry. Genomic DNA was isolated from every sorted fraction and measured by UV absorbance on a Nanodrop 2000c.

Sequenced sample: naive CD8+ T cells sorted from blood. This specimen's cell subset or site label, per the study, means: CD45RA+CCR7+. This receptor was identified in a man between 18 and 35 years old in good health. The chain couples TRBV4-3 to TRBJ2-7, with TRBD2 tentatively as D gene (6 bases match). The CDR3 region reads CASSQGRGGDYEQYF. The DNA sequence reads TGCGCCAGCAGCCAAGGAAGGGGAGGAGACTACGAGCAGTACTTC.